This record looks at one TCR beta chain sequence and its context. The trim removed 4 bases at V and 0 bases at J, leaving 1 base unmatched. Germline assignment: CDR1 WSHSY and CDR2 SAAADI. The CDR3 has 15 amino acids. The record originates from a study of blood T cell repertoires in COVID-19. Original data processing: Cell counts per sample came from amplifying reference gene primers. The table came from immunoSEQ multiplex PCR; TCRdb's copy has only in-frame clones and leaves some out. From that table come the V and J calls and clone size; the DNA was used to work out D and trimming. The sample comprises 60,000 to 65,000 clones, about 70% of which are singletons, and 5.3% rests with the top ten.

The V call is TRBV10-2, the J call TRBJ1-2; TRBD1 matches 11 bases. The specimen was peripheral blood. The sequence derives from a human donor in a cohort sampled during active COVID-19. The CDR3 reads CASSVGQGANYGYTF. The CDR3 DNA sequence: TGCGCCAGCAGTGTGGGACAGGGGGCTAACTATGGCTACACCTTC.